Shown below are 29 T cell receptor beta chains from a single sample sequenced in a study of response to subunit inactivated influenza vaccine. MiXCR, run by TCRdb on the RT-PCR reads, gives a single entry per CDR3 protein. The sample lists approximately 500,000 distinct CDR3 sequences, approximately 24% seen once, with roughly 2.8% in the top ten. This sample also belongs to another study, concerning T cells expressing NK-cell markers. That work states: The authors made TCR beta cDNA libraries by 5'RACE template switching. This switching added a universal primer site and UMIs.

Sequencing used CD4+ T cells sorted from PBMCs, obtained less than 13 days after vaccination. Source of these receptors: a man aged 45-65 years who received an inactivated influenza vaccine.

The rearrangement joins TRBV5-5 to TRBJ2-1, with D maybe TRBD2 (6 bases). The V end was cut by 4 bases, the J end by 6 bases, with 17 bases between. CDR1 SGHKS and CDR2 YYEKEE come from the germline V gene (reference sequence). This CDR3 region has 15 residues. The DNA for the CDR3 is TGTGCCAGCAGCCCTTCGGAAATAGCGGTCAATGAGCAGTTCTTC. It translates to CASSPSEIAVNEQFF.

A few counts support this clonotype. The chain recombines TRBV11-2 with TRBJ1-1; D is uncertain. This CDR3 contains 13 residues. Per the germline V gene, CDR1 is SGHAT and CDR2 is FQNNGV. V gave up 0 bases and J gave up 7 bases, with 9 bases separating them. Written as DNA, the CDR3 is TGTGCCAGCAGCTTAGACAGGCTGCATGAAGCTTTCTTT. It specifies CASSLDRLHEAFF.

The rearrangement joins TRBV3-1 to TRBJ2-7; 7 bases align to TRBD1. This CDR3 comprises 15 residues. Germline assignment: CDR1 LGHDT and CDR2 YNNKEL (reference sequence). Unmatched junction bases numbered 6, after V lost 1 base and J lost 3 bases. The CDR3 DNA reads as TGTGCCAGCAGCCAAGGGCCAGGGGGATACTACGAGCAGTACTTC. Translated: CASSQGPGGYYEQYF.

This clonotype was seen a few times. This chain uses TRBV23-1 with TRBJ1-2; D gene unclear. TRBV23-1 is an ORF, with its function uncertain. V was pared by 6 bases and J by 1 base, with 12 bases between. The CDR3 loop spans 14 amino acids. The CDR3: CASRPGRLNYGYTF. The DNA for the CDR3 is TGCGCCAGCAGACCCGGACGCCTTAACTATGGCTACACCTTC.

This clonotype was observed a handful of times. The chain joins TRBV6-5 to TRBJ2-5; no reliable D call. Germline V gene data show CDR1 as MNHEY and CDR2 as SVGAGI. Trimming pared 0 bases from V and 5 bases from J, leaving 19 bases between. The CDR3 is 17 residues long. CDR3: CASSYSYRNGLLETQYF. The CDR3 nucleotides read TGTGCCAGCAGTTACTCTTACCGTAACGGGCTACTGGAGACCCAGTACTTC.

In its sample, this clonotype was seen a few times. The rearrangement joins TRBV10-3 to TRBJ1-2; D is uncertain. Trimming cost V 0 bases and J 5 bases, with 4 bases left between them. Germline V gene sequence: CDR1 ENHRY, CDR2 SYGVKD. This CDR3 has 12 residues. The CDR3 DNA reads TGTGCCATCAGTGAGTCCGCGTATGGCTACACCTTC. Translated: CAISESAYGYTF.

This clonotype was found a few times. The V call is TRBV18, the J call TRBJ2-3; D call uncertain. Per germline, CDR1 KGHSH and CDR2 LQKENI. Trimming shortened V by 1 base and J by 6 bases, and 11 bases separated the two germline ends. The CDR3 consists of 14 residues. CDR3 in amino acids: CASSPRQARDTQYF. In DNA form, the CDR3 reads TGTGCCAGCTCACCACGGCAAGCCCGTGATACGCAGTATTTT.

In nucleotides, the CDR3 is TGTGCCAGCAGCATCACCGGGACAAGGGCCCTCCACTTT. It yields the protein CASSITGTRALHF. The chain combines TRBV5-6 with TRBJ1-6; perhaps TRBD1 as D (6 bases). CDR1 and CDR2 (germline): SGHDT, YYEEEE. V was clipped by 4 bases and J by 14 bases, with 16 bases between them. The CDR3 sequence is 13 residues long.

The J gene is TRBJ2-1, the V gene TRBV12-3 or TRBV12-4; 7 positions match TRBD1. The CDR3 is made up of 14 amino acids. Unmatched junction bases numbered 5, after V lost 6 bases and J lost 3 bases. The CDR3 region is CASRPTGSYNEQFF. The CDR3 nucleotides are TGTGCCAGCAGACCGACAGGGAGCTACAATGAGCAGTTCTTC.

The rearrangement uses TRBV29-1 and TRBJ1-1; D is possibly TRBD1 (6 bases). Germline V gene sequence: CDR1 SQVTM, CDR2 ANQGSEA. V was cut by 4 bases and J by 4 bases, with 16 bases left in between. The CDR3 is 14 residues long. The CDR3 is CSVVQGPGGTEAFF. In nucleotides, the CDR3 is TGCAGCGTTGTCCAGGGGCCTGGCGGCACTGAAGCTTTCTTT.

The chain joins TRBV3-1 to TRBJ1-3; D gene ambiguous. Looked up from germline, CDR1 is LGHDT and CDR2 is YNNKEL (reference sequence). CDR3 length: 16 residues. The V and J ends lost 1 base and 3 bases respectively, with 13 bases between them. CDR3 nucleotides: TGTGCCAGCAGCCAAGGCGTGGGATTGAGTGGAAACACCATATATTTT. Translating gives CASSQGVGLSGNTIYF.

The chain links TRBV5-1 to TRBJ2-5, with 8 positions matching TRBD2. The CDR3 runs to 15 residues. The trim removed 4 bases at V and 4 bases at J, leaving 9 bases unmatched. CDR1 SGHRS and CDR2 YFSETQ come from the germline V gene. Here the CDR3 reads CASSTPGLVGETQYF. The CDR3, as DNA: TGCGCCAGCAGCACACCGGGACTAGTTGGAGAGACCCAGTACTTC.

As DNA, the CDR3 is TGTGCCAGCAGCAATCCGGGACTTCAAGAGACCCAGTACTTC. Translating gives CASSNPGLQETQYF. The chain couples TRBV7-2 to TRBJ2-5; possible D gene TRBD2, 6 bases. With 5 bases removed from V and 2 bases from J, the gap between germline ends came to 12 bases. The CDR3 runs to 14 residues. CDR1 is SGHTA and CDR2 is FQGNSA in the germline V gene.

The sample holds a few counts of this clonotype. V is TRBV6-2 or TRBV6-3 and J is TRBJ2-6; 8 positions agree with TRBD1. V lost 6 bases to trimming and J lost 0 bases; unmatched junction nucleotides: 7. The CDR3 covers 17 residues. Germline assignment: CDR1 MNHEY and CDR2 SVGEGT. Here the CDR3 DNA reads TGTGCCAGCAGCTGGGGACAGGTTTACTCTGGGGCCAACGTCCTGACTTTC. Protein sequence: CASSWGQVYSGANVLTF.

This clonotype turned up a few times. The V and J genes are TRBV4-3 and TRBJ1-5; perhaps TRBD1 as D (6 bases). The length of the CDR3 is 15 residues. The V and J ends lost 4 bases and 9 bases respectively, with 19 bases between them. CDR1 and CDR2 (germline): LGHNA, YSLEER. The CDR3, as DNA: TGCGCCAGCAGCCCCCTCGTCGGGGGCGGGGGGCCCCAGCATTTT. It encodes CASSPLVGGGGPQHF.

This chain links TRBV4-3 with TRBJ2-2, with D perhaps matching TRBD2 (5 bases). Germline CDR1 is LGHNA and CDR2 is YSLEER. With 3 bases removed from V and 1 base from J, the gap between germline ends came to 9 bases. This CDR3 is 15 amino acids long. The CDR3 sequence: CASSQDEGNTGELFF. The CDR3 DNA follows: TGCGCCAGCAGCCAGGATGAGGGGAACACCGGGGAGCTGTTTTTT.

This chain's CDR3 is CSVVGEDGDYEQYF. CDR3 nucleotides: TGCAGCGTAGTTGGTGAGGACGGAGACTACGAGCAGTACTTC. V is TRBV29-1 and J is TRBJ2-7; D is unresolved. The V end was cut by 6 bases, the J end by 3 bases, with 18 bases between. CDR1 SQVTM and CDR2 ANQGSEA come from the germline V gene. There are 14 residues in the CDR3.

The chain combines TRBV7-9 with TRBJ2-1, with D possibly matching TRBD1 (6 bases). CDR1 and CDR2 from the germline V gene are SEHNR and FQNEAQ (reference sequence). Trimming removed 7 bases at V and 7 bases at J, with 20 bases between. The CDR3 sequence is 15 residues long. DNA for the CDR3: TGTGCCAGCACACCCAGGGGCAGGGTTGGGAATGAGCAGTTCTTC. It translates to CASTPRGRVGNEQFF. The variable domain in full, with the rest retrieved from reference TRBV7-9 and TRBJ2-1, is DTGVSQNPRHKITKRGQNVTFRCDPISEHNRLYWYRQTLGQGPEFLTYFQNEAQLEKSRLLSDRFSAERPKGSFSTLEIQRTEQGDSAMYLCASTPRGRVGNEQFFGPGTRLTVL.

This chain connects TRBV4-3 to TRBJ2-7, with 7 bases matching TRBD2. This CDR3 has 15 amino acids. V gave up 0 bases and J gave up 4 bases; unmatched junction bases: 6. The germline V gene has CDR1 LGHNA and CDR2 YSLEER. This chain's CDR3 is CASSQDPAGEYEQYF. The CDR3, as DNA: TGCGCCAGCAGCCAAGACCCGGCGGGAGAGTACGAGCAGTACTTC.

The chain links TRBV4-2 to TRBJ2-7, with D maybe TRBD1 (5 bases). Germline-derived CDR1 and CDR2 are LGHNA and YNFKEQ. The V gene lost 0 bases and the J gene lost 0 bases, with 12 bases spanning the gap. The CDR3 spans 16 residues. CDR3 in amino acids: CASSQDTTVVSYEQYF. In DNA form, the CDR3 reads TGTGCCAGCAGCCAAGATACGACAGTCGTCTCCTACGAGCAGTACTTC.

The CDR3 loop is CAISERKGETQYF. The CDR3 DNA reads as TGTGCCATCAGTGAGCGAAAAGGAGAGACCCAGTACTTC. J is TRBJ2-5 and V is TRBV10-3, with D uncertain. V gave up 2 bases and J gave up 4 bases, with 8 bases separating them. CDR3 length: 13 residues. Germline V CDR1 and CDR2: ENHRY, SYGVKD.

The J gene is TRBJ1-4, the V gene TRBV3-1; the match to TRBD1 covers 7 bases. This CDR3 spans 16 amino acids. The V segment lost 4 bases and the J segment 3 bases; nucleotides outside the gene matches: 8. CDR1 is LGHDT, CDR2 YNNKEL, per germline (reference sequence). The CDR3 nucleotides are TGTGCCAGCAGCCTACCATCGACAGGGCCTAATGAAAAACTGTTTTTT. Its translation: CASSLPSTGPNEKLFF.

This clonotype was counted a few times. The chain links TRBV27 to TRBJ2-3; no reliable D call. With 8 bases removed from V and 1 base from J, the gap between germline ends came to 13 bases. Germline V lookup: CDR1 MNHEY, CDR2 SMNVEV (reference sequence). The CDR3 has 14 amino acids. This CDR3 is CASQRNLGTDTQYF. In nucleotides, the CDR3 is TGTGCCAGCCAGAGGAATCTCGGCACAGATACGCAGTATTTT.

The chain joins TRBV20-1 to TRBJ2-3, with D possibly being TRBD2 (5 bases). This CDR3 spans 13 amino acids. V dropped 1 base and J dropped 4 bases, with 9 bases sitting between them. The germline CDR1 and CDR2 sequences are DFQATT and SNEGSKA (reference sequence). The CDR3 here is CSARVEGPDTQYF. The CDR3, as DNA: TGCAGTGCTAGAGTAGAGGGCCCAGATACGCAGTATTTT.

This clonotype has only a few counts. The chain links TRBV6-2 or TRBV6-3 to TRBJ2-7; D gene uncertain. The ends were cut back, 7 bases at V and 5 bases at J, with 12 bases in the middle. Germline V gives CDR1 MNHEY, CDR2 SVGEGT. The CDR3 is made up of 12 amino acids. The DNA of the CDR3 is TGTGCCAGCAAGACGGTTCTTCACGAGCAGTACTTC. Translating it yields CASKTVLHEQYF.

This clonotype was seen more than once but under ten times. The chain combines TRBV28 with TRBJ2-5; D unclear. This CDR3 spans 12 amino acids. CDR1 and CDR2 from the germline V gene are MDHEN and SYDVKM. Trimming left V 6 bases short and J 3 bases short, with 8 bases between. DNA for the CDR3: TGTGCCAGCAGCCTGACAAAAGAGACCCAGTACTTC. Translated: CASSLTKETQYF.

The rearrangement links TRBV20-1 to TRBJ1-4, with 11 bases lining up with TRBD1. V lost 6 bases, J lost 7 bases, and 7 bases stayed unmatched. Germline CDR1 and CDR2: DFQATT and SNEGSKA (reference sequence). This CDR3 is 14 amino acids long. CDR3 in amino acids: CSAASGTGGEKLFF. Written as DNA, the CDR3 is TGCAGTGCCGCCTCCGGGACAGGGGGTGAAAAACTGTTTTTT.

In DNA, the CDR3 is TGTGCCAGCAGCTTAGATCGGGTTATGAACACTGAAGCTTTCTTT. Amino acids: CASSLDRVMNTEAFF. The rearrangement uses TRBV7-8 and TRBJ1-1; D ambiguous. Between the trimmed V and J ends, which lost 1 base and 0 bases, there was a span of 9 bases. The CDR3 runs 15 residues. In germline, CDR1 is SGHVS, CDR2 FQNEAQ.

The chain combines TRBV10-3 with TRBJ2-3, with D unclear. Germline V lookup: CDR1 ENHRY, CDR2 SYGVKD. This CDR3 comprises 15 residues. V was pared by 2 bases and J by 0 bases, with 9 bases between. The DNA for the CDR3 is TGTGCCATCAGTGAGGTTCAGAAAAGCACAGATACGCAGTATTTT. The encoded protein is CAISEVQKSTDTQYF.